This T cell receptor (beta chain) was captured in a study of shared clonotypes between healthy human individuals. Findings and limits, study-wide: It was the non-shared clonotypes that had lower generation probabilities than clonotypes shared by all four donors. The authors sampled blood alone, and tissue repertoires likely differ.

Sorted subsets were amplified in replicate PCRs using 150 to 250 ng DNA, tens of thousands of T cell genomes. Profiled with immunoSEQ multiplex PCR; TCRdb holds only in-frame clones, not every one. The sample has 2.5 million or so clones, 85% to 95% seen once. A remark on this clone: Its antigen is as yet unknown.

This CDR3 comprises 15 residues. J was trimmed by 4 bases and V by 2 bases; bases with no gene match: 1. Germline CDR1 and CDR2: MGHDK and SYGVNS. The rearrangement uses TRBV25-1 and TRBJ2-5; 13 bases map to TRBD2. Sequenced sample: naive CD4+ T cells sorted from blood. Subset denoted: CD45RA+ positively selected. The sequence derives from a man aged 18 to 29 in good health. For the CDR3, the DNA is TGTGCCAGCAGTGAAGGACTAGCGGGGGTAGAGACCCAGTACTTC. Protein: CASSEGLAGVETQYF.